The rows below give T cell receptor beta chains drawn from one sample of a study of cytomegalovirus exposure and HLA in healthy donors. Method: immunoSEQ multiplex PCR; TCRdb's copy keeps in-frame clones and lacks some. The sample has roughly 180,000 clones, roughly 80% seen once. Material: PBMCs. These TCRs come from a man aged 30 to 45 in good health and CMV-seronegative. Each CDR3 is given with its conserved first and last residue. D genes are given only for firm matches. A clone size is listed for some rows: how often the clone was seen (once, few, many), or a class if it is expanded.

cdr3_nt: TGTGCCAGCAGCTTACTGCGGAGGACAGGGGGCTTCGGTGGGACTGAAGCTTTCTTT
cdr3_aa: CASSLLRRTGGFGGTEAFF
j_call: TRBJ1-1
v_call: TRBV7-8
d_call: TRBD1
clone_size: -

cdr3_nt: TGTGCCAGTAGTATGAGTAGCGGGGGTTCAGATACGCAGTATTTT
cdr3_aa: CASSMSSGGSDTQYF
j_call: TRBJ2-3
v_call: TRBV19
d_call: TRBD2
clone_size: -

cdr3_nt: TGCGCCAGCAACGGACAGGGGTTAACTAATGAAAAACTGTTTTTT
cdr3_aa: CASNGQGLTNEKLFF
j_call: TRBJ1-4
v_call: TRBV10-2
d_call: TRBD1
clone_size: -

cdr3_nt: TGTGCCAGCAGCTCCGCGGGGGCCACTGAAGCTTTCTTT
cdr3_aa: CASSSAGATEAFF
j_call: TRBJ1-1
v_call: TRBV13
d_call: -
clone_size: -

cdr3_nt: TGTGCCAGCAGTTCGGGACAGTCAGATACGCAGTATTTT
cdr3_aa: CASSSGQSDTQYF
j_call: TRBJ2-3
v_call: TRBV28
d_call: TRBD1
clone_size: -

cdr3_nt: TGTGCCAGCAGTTTATCCCTTATGACGACAGGGTTCTATCAGCCCCAGCATTTT
cdr3_aa: CASSLSLMTTGFYQPQHF
j_call: TRBJ1-5
v_call: TRBV28
d_call: TRBD1
clone_size: few

cdr3_nt: TGTGCCAGCAGCGTAGCTAGTCCGGGGGCCTACAATGAGCAGTTCTTC
cdr3_aa: CASSVASPGAYNEQFF
j_call: TRBJ2-1
v_call: TRBV9
d_call: -
clone_size: once

cdr3_nt: TGTGCCAGCAGCTTAGGCGCAGGGGCGTATAATTCACCCCTCCACTTT
cdr3_aa: CASSLGAGAYNSPLHF
j_call: TRBJ1-6
v_call: TRBV13
d_call: -
clone_size: -

cdr3_nt: TGTGCTAGTGGTTTGGGATCGGGGGCAGATACGCAGTATTTT
cdr3_aa: CASGLGSGADTQYF
j_call: TRBJ2-3
v_call: TRBV12-5
d_call: -
clone_size: -

cdr3_nt: TGCGCCAGCAGCGGAAACAGGGCCGGCTCCTACAATGAGCAGTTCTTC
cdr3_aa: CASSGNRAGSYNEQFF
j_call: TRBJ2-1
v_call: TRBV5-1
d_call: -
clone_size: -

cdr3_nt: TGTGCCAGCAGCTCCCTTTGCACCTTC
cdr3_aa: CASSSLCTF
j_call: TRBJ1-2
v_call: TRBV21-1
d_call: -
clone_size: -

cdr3_nt: TGTGCCAGCAGTGAATTAGTTTTTCCCGGGGAGCTGTTTTTT
cdr3_aa: CASSELVFPGELFF
j_call: TRBJ2-2
v_call: TRBV2
d_call: -
clone_size: -

cdr3_nt: TGTGCCAGCAGTAGAAACAGGGACACTGAAGCTTTCTTT
cdr3_aa: CASSRNRDTEAFF
j_call: TRBJ1-1
v_call: TRBV2
d_call: -
clone_size: few

cdr3_nt: TGTGCCAGACCAGGACACAACAATCAGCCCCAGCATTTT
cdr3_aa: CARPGHNNQPQHF
j_call: TRBJ1-5
v_call: TRBV6-5
d_call: -
clone_size: few

cdr3_nt: TGCGCCAGCAGCCAAGACAGGGGTCCCTACGAGCAGTACTTC
cdr3_aa: CASSQDRGPYEQYF
j_call: TRBJ2-7
v_call: TRBV4-3
d_call: -
clone_size: -